This passage covers 15 T cell receptor beta chains from one sample sequenced in a study of cytomegalovirus exposure and HLA in healthy donors. The repertoire was sequenced with immunoSEQ multiplex PCR; TCRdb's copy has only in-frame clones and lacks some. Among 250,000 to 300,000 clones listed, just over 85% were seen once. Sequences were obtained from PBMCs. The receptors derive from a woman between 18 and 29 years old in good health and CMV-seronegative.

The chain links TRBV6-5 to TRBJ2-1; no reliable D call. V lost 6 bases and J lost 2, with 14 bases in between. CDR3 length: 15 residues. Germline loops: CDR1 MNHEY, CDR2 SVGAGI. For the CDR3, the DNA is TGTGCCAGCAGCAACGAGCGAGCGACCTACAATGAGCAGTTCTTC. Encoded protein: CASSNERATYNEQFF.

Concerning this clone itself: In the same sample, other DNA sequences code for this CDR3. V gene TRBV6-5 combines with J gene TRBJ1-5; 7 bases fit TRBD1. The CDR3 sequence is 15 residues long. Trimming took 0 bases from V and 2 from J; bases not matched to a gene: 1. Per the germline V gene, CDR1 is MNHEY and CDR2 is SVGAGI. The CDR3 region has the DNA TGTGCCAGCAGTTACTCAGGACAGGGCAATCAGCCCCAGCATTTT. Translated: CASSYSGQGNQPQHF.

The rearrangement links TRBV28 to TRBJ1-4; D call uncertain. CDR1 is MDHEN, CDR2 SYDVKM, per germline. The CDR3 is 13 amino acids. The ends were cut back, 6 bases at V and 8 bases at J, with 13 bases in the middle. The CDR3 nucleotides read TGTGCCAGCAGGACGGGAGAGAGCGAAAAACTGTTTTTT. This gives the protein CASRTGESEKLFF.

J is TRBJ1-1 and V is TRBV30; D is possibly TRBD1 (5 bases). Germline CDR1 GTSNPN, CDR2 SVGIG (reference sequence). CDR3 length equals 14 residues. The V and J ends lost 2 bases and 6 bases respectively, with 16 bases between them. CDR3 bases: TGTGCCTGGAGTACGGGCAGGGATATCGCTGAAGCTTTCTTT. Its protein is CAWSTGRDIAEAFF.

This rearrangement joins TRBV27 to TRBJ2-7; tentatively, D is TRBD1 (6 bases). This CDR3 region has 17 residues. V lost 2 bases and J lost 5, with 22 bases in between. Germline V CDR1 and CDR2: MNHEY, SMNVEV (reference sequence). CDR3 bases: TGTGCCAGCAGTTTAGAACGCCCGGGCAGGGGACCCCACGAGCAGTACTTC. This sequence encodes CASSLERPGRGPHEQYF.

The CDR3 bases are TGTGCCTGGGACCGCGGGGGGTATAGGGATCAGCCCCAGCATTTT. Protein sequence: CAWDRGGYRDQPQHF. V and J are TRBV30 and TRBJ1-5; TRBD1 might be the D (5 bases). V was cut by 5 bases and J by 5 bases, with 19 bases left in between. From germline, CDR1 is GTSNPN and CDR2 SVGIG (reference sequence). CDR3 length equals 15 residues.

The CDR3 DNA follows: TGTGCCAGTAGTACGTCCGGGACAGACTACGAGCAGTACTTC. This encodes CASSTSGTDYEQYF. V gene TRBV19 combines with J gene TRBJ2-7, with 7 nucleotides matching TRBD1. In germline, CDR1 is LNHDA, CDR2 SQIVND (reference sequence). The CDR3 is 14 residues long. The V and J ends lost 4 bases and 3 bases, in that order; junction bases with no gene match: 6.

The V and J genes are TRBV28 and TRBJ2-7; TRBD2 matches at 8 bases. CDR3 length: 15 amino acids. The V gene's germline CDR1 is MDHEN and CDR2 SYDVKM. V was pared by 5 bases and J by 5 bases, with 11 bases of the junction left unmatched. CDR3 residues: CASSPGASGLNEQYF. The CDR3 DNA sequence: TGTGCCAGCAGTCCTGGGGCTAGCGGGTTGAACGAGCAGTACTTC.

The chain recombines TRBV5-1 with TRBJ1-2, with unresolved D. The CDR3 contains 15 residues. Germline CDR1 SGHRS, CDR2 YFSETQ. The V end lost 4 bases, the J end lost 4 bases, and 17 bases lay between the germline ends. This chain's CDR3 is CASSPTREVPYGYTF. In nucleotides, the CDR3 is TGCGCCAGCAGCCCTACTAGGGAGGTGCCCTATGGCTACACCTTC.

The chain combines TRBV2 with TRBJ2-1; TRBD1 is a possible D gene (6 bases). The germline gives CDR1 SNHLY, CDR2 FYNNEI. The CDR3 is 16 residues long. The V and J ends lost 2 bases and 7 bases respectively, with 18 bases between them. CDR3 loop: CASSETLGGGRNEQFF. The CDR3 bases are TGTGCCAGCAGTGAAACCCTGGGTGGGGGCCGGAATGAGCAGTTCTTC.

This chain joins TRBV5-1 and TRBJ1-2; 9 nucleotides line up with TRBD1. From germline, CDR1 is SGHRS and CDR2 YFSETQ. The CDR3 is made up of 14 amino acids. Trimming took 0 bases from V and 10 from J; bases not matched to a gene: 7. The CDR3: CASSLVGTGFDYTF. In nucleotides, the CDR3 is TGCGCCAGCAGCTTGGTAGGGACAGGGTTTGACTACACCTTC.

The genes are TRBV27 and TRBJ2-3, with 7 nucleotides matching TRBD1. The germline gives CDR1 MNHEY, CDR2 SMNVEV (reference sequence). The V gene end was trimmed by 4 bases and the J gene end by 4 bases; junction bases not matched to a gene: 5. The CDR3 is 14 residues long. The CDR3 nucleotides read TGTGCCAGCAGTTGGACAGGTCTCTCAGATACGCAGTATTTT. It yields the protein CASSWTGLSDTQYF.

The CDR3 spells CAWSVHSTGNYEQYF. The DNA of the CDR3 is TGTGCCTGGAGTGTACACTCGACTGGCAACTACGAGCAGTACTTC. The rearrangement joins TRBV30 to TRBJ2-7; D is uncertain. The CDR3 loop spans 15 amino acids. The germline V gene encodes CDR1 GTSNPN and CDR2 SVGIG (reference sequence). V lost 0 bases and J lost 3, with 15 bases in between.

The chain joins TRBV28 to TRBJ2-7; D not resolved. The germline V and J ends were trimmed by 3 bases and 2 bases, with 8 bases remaining between them. Germline CDR1 reads MDHEN; CDR2 reads SYDVKM. The CDR3 contains 13 residues. As DNA, the CDR3 is TGTGCCAGCAGTTTCCAGGTTACCTACGAGCAGTACTTC. It is translated as CASSFQVTYEQYF.

The rearrangement uses TRBV6-5 and TRBJ2-1, with 8 bases aligning to TRBD1. J lost 5 bases, V lost 5 bases, and 8 bases had no gene match. Looked up from germline, CDR1 is MNHEY and CDR2 is SVGAGI. The CDR3 spans 15 residues. As DNA, the CDR3 is TGTGCCAGCAGTAACGAGCAGGGGGCACACAATGAGCAGTTCTTC. Protein: CASSNEQGAHNEQFF.